These 21 T cell receptor beta chains were sequenced from one sample in a study of blood T cell repertoires in COVID-19. Assay: immunoSEQ multiplex PCR; the TCRdb copy retains only in-frame clones and omits some. The data show 240,000 or so clones, 60% to 75% seen once. The sequenced sample was peripheral blood. The origin of the receptors is a woman older than 75 with acute or convalescent COVID-19.

DNA of the CDR3: TGCAGTGCTAGTACTGGGCCTCTTTCTATCTCTGGCTACACCTTC. Translated: CSASTGPLSISGYTF. The V call is TRBV20-1, the J call TRBJ1-2; no reliable D call. Trimming stripped 3 bases from V and 7 bases from J, with 21 bases between. The CDR3 extends over 15 amino acids. CDR1 and CDR2 (germline): DFQATT, SNEGSKA (reference sequence).

V is TRBV11-2 and J is TRBJ1-1, with 8 bases aligning to TRBD1. Germline trimming cut 5 bases from V and 1 base from J; bases unmatched to any gene: 9. Germline lookup yields CDR1 SGHAT and CDR2 FQNNGV. The CDR3 spans 16 residues. CDR3 loop: CASSPRAGGWNTEAFF. The CDR3 bases are TGTGCCAGCAGCCCGAGGGCAGGGGGCTGGAACACTGAAGCTTTCTTT.

V gene TRBV25-1 combines with J gene TRBJ2-6; perhaps TRBD1 as D (6 bases). Germline-derived CDR1 and CDR2 are MGHDK and SYGVNS. This CDR3 has 16 amino acids. Trimming pared 4 bases from V and 0 bases from J, leaving 10 bases between. CDR3 in DNA: TGTGCCAGCAGTGCCTGGACAGACTCTGGGGCCAACGTCCTGACTTTC. Residues: CASSAWTDSGANVLTF.

CDR3 residues: CASSLGGGGNSPLHF. DNA for the CDR3: TGCGCCAGCAGCTTGGGTGGCGGTGGTAATTCACCCCTCCACTTT. The chain combines TRBV5-1 with TRBJ1-6; D ambiguous. The V end lost 0 bases, the J end lost 6 bases, and 10 bases lay between the germline ends. There are 15 residues in the CDR3. Per the germline V gene, CDR1 is SGHRS and CDR2 is YFSETQ.

This clone appeared a few times. The chain joins TRBV27 to TRBJ1-6, with a tentative D call TRBD1 (6 bases). Germline loops: CDR1 MNHEY, CDR2 SMNVEV (reference sequence). The ends were cut back, 5 bases at V and 0 bases at J, with 11 bases in the middle. The CDR3 length is 16 residues. Written as DNA, the CDR3 is TGTGCCAGCAGTCGCACAGGGAGCTCCTATAATTCACCCCTCCACTTT. Amino acid sequence: CASSRTGSSYNSPLHF.

This chain connects TRBV5-1 to TRBJ2-3, with 9 positions matching TRBD2. Germline CDR1 and CDR2: SGHRS and YFSETQ. The CDR3 is made up of 16 amino acids. V lost 0 bases and J lost 4; bases outside the gene matches: 6. CDR3 loop: CASSLVGSGSADTQYF. CDR3 coding DNA: TGCGCCAGCAGCTTGGTAGGTAGCGGGAGTGCAGATACGCAGTATTTT. Supplemented by reference TRBV5-1 and TRBJ2-3, the full variable domain reads KAGVTQTPRYLIKTRGQQVTLSCSPISGHRSVSWYQQTPGQGLQFLFEYFSETQRNKGNFPGRFSGRQFSNSRSEMNVSTLELGDSALYLCASSLVGSGSADTQYFGPGTRLTVL.

This chain uses TRBV9 with TRBJ1-6; the match to TRBD1 covers 8 bases. Germline assignment: CDR1 SGDLS and CDR2 YYNGEE. The CDR3 runs 15 residues. The ends lost 0 bases at V and 7 bases at J; junction bases unmatched: 3. The DNA of the CDR3 is TGTGCCAGCAGCGTAGAAGGACAGGGCAATTCACCCCTCCACTTT. Translated: CASSVEGQGNSPLHF.

The sample holds a few counts of this clone. The chain combines TRBV19 with TRBJ1-2; tentatively, D is TRBD1 (6 bases). Germline V lookup: CDR1 LNHDA, CDR2 SQIVND (reference sequence). The CDR3 totals 15 residues. Between the trimmed V and J ends, which lost 6 bases and 0 bases, there was a span of 14 bases. The CDR3 protein is CASSRTEKANYGYTF. CDR3 coding DNA: TGTGCCAGTAGCCGGACAGAAAAAGCTAACTATGGCTACACCTTC.

The V gene is TRBV6-6, the J gene TRBJ2-1, with TRBD2 identical over 8 bases. CDR1 and CDR2 from the germline V gene are MNHNY and SVGAGI (reference sequence). This CDR3 comprises 16 residues. J was trimmed by 0 bases and V by 7 bases; bases with no gene match: 8. DNA of the CDR3: TGTGCCAGCACTCGAGGGGGGACTAGCTCCTACAATGAGCAGTTCTTC. Protein product: CASTRGGTSSYNEQFF.

The rearrangement uses TRBV6-6 and TRBJ1-5; TRBD1 agrees at 8 bases. The CDR3 loop spans 15 amino acids. Germline V lookup: CDR1 MNHNY, CDR2 SVGAGI (reference sequence). With V trimmed by 6 bases and J by 6 bases, 10 bases remained unmatched. CDR3 region: CASRPDREGSQPQHF. CDR3 nucleotide sequence: TGTGCCAGCAGACCGGACAGGGAGGGTAGTCAGCCCCAGCATTTT.

This sequence joins TRBV6-6 and TRBJ1-1; 9 positions match TRBD1. The CDR3 is 15 residues long. V trimming: 6 bases; J trimming: 2 bases; junction bases outside the gene matches: 7. Germline lookup yields CDR1 MNHNY and CDR2 SVGAGI (reference sequence). The CDR3 DNA follows: TGTGCCAGCAGGGATCTACAGGGGGCAAACACTGAAGCTTTCTTT. This sequence encodes CASRDLQGANTEAFF.

This clone was detected only once. This sequence joins TRBV6-5 and TRBJ2-2; D unclear. Trimming removed 5 bases from V and 1 base from J, with 8 bases in between. CDR1 and CDR2 from the germline V gene are MNHEY and SVGAGI. The CDR3 sequence is 14 residues long. CDR3 residues: CASSPTLNTGELFF. CDR3 in DNA: TGTGCCAGCAGTCCTACTTTGAACACCGGGGAGCTGTTTTTT.

The CDR3 nucleotides read TGTGCCAGCAGGGGACTAGCGGGGGGGACCTACGAGCAGTACTTC. Its protein is CASRGLAGGTYEQYF. This chain joins TRBV3-1 (or the pseudogene TRBV3-2) and TRBJ2-7; TRBD2 matches 16 bases. The CDR3 runs 15 residues. In germline, CDR1 is LGHDT, CDR2 YNNKEL (reference sequence). V dropped 6 bases and J dropped 2; count of bases not matched to a gene: 1.

This clone was observed a single time. The rearrangement uses TRBV7-2 and TRBJ1-5; D possibly corresponds to TRBD1 (6 bases). Germline CDR1 is SGHTA and CDR2 is FQGNSA. This CDR3 spans 15 amino acids. V lost 5 bases, J lost 5 bases, and 16 bases lay in between. In DNA, the CDR3 is TGTGCCAGCAGCCTAGAGGGGACACACTATCAGCCCCAGCATTTT. As protein: CASSLEGTHYQPQHF.

This rearrangement joins TRBV5-4 to TRBJ1-6; D is uncertain. Per germline, CDR1 SGHNT and CDR2 YYREEE (reference sequence). The CDR3 loop spans 12 amino acids. V dropped 4 bases and J dropped 5 bases, with 4 bases sitting between them. CDR3 DNA: TGTGCCAGCAGCACAGATAATTCACCCCTCCACTTT. Encoded protein: CASSTDNSPLHF.

The CDR3 coding sequence is TGTGCCAGCAGCCGAGCGGGGGCGAACTCCTACGAGCAGTACTTC. It is translated as CASSRAGANSYEQYF. The gene calls are TRBV3-1 (or the pseudogene TRBV3-2) and TRBJ2-7; 8 nucleotides agree with TRBD2. CDR1 is LGHDT, CDR2 YNNKEL, per germline (reference sequence). This CDR3 is built from 15 residues. Trimming cost V 4 bases and J 0 bases; bases outside gene matches: 5.

The chain has TRBV18 and TRBJ2-7; 8 positions match TRBD1. CDR1 is KGHSH, CDR2 LQKENI, per germline. V shed 5 bases and J 2 bases; nucleotides not matched to a gene: 5. This CDR3 contains 14 residues. The CDR3 protein is CASSGQGRTYEQYF. As DNA, the CDR3 is TGTGCCAGCTCAGGACAGGGACGAACCTACGAGCAGTACTTC.

The J gene is TRBJ1-5, the V gene TRBV6-1; no firm D call. The V end lost 1 base, the J end lost 9 bases, and 19 bases lay between the germline ends. Germline CDR1 MNHNS, CDR2 SASEGT. The CDR3 runs 16 residues. CDR3 sequence: CASSEGLGSWYGPQHF. The CDR3, as DNA: TGTGCCAGCAGTGAAGGATTGGGGAGTTGGTATGGGCCCCAGCATTTT.

The table lists this clone with a count of one. The V and J genes are TRBV5-4 and TRBJ2-3; 11 bases match TRBD1. Germline assignment: CDR1 SGHNT and CDR2 YYREEE (reference sequence). CDR3 length: 17 amino acids. V lost 4 bases to trimming and J lost 5 bases; unmatched junction nucleotides: 12. The CDR3: CASSRVVGQGAGDTQYF. The CDR3 DNA is TGTGCCAGCAGCCGCGTTGTAGGACAGGGGGCAGGAGATACGCAGTATTTT.

In its sample, this clone was seen a few times. V usage is TRBV5-1 and J usage is TRBJ2-7; D might be TRBD1 (5 bases). CDR1 and CDR2 from the germline V gene are SGHRS and YFSETQ. This CDR3 contains 13 residues. With 4 bases removed from V and 11 bases from J, the gap between germline ends came to 19 bases. The CDR3 protein is CASSTDSFSPEYF. Here the CDR3 DNA reads TGCGCCAGCAGCACCGACAGTTTTTCCCCAGAGTACTTC. Together with reference TRBV5-1 and TRBJ2-7, the CDR3 gives the full variable domain: KAGVTQTPRYLIKTRGQQVTLSCSPISGHRSVSWYQQTPGQGLQFLFEYFSETQRNKGNFPGRFSGRQFSNSRSEMNVSTLELGDSALYLCASSTDSFSPEYFGPGTRLTVT.

The rearrangement uses TRBV7-8 and TRBJ1-6; the match to TRBD1 covers 8 bases. The trim removed 2 bases at V and 7 bases at J, leaving 10 bases unmatched. The CDR3 totals 17 residues. CDR1 and CDR2 from the germline V gene are SGHVS and FQNEAQ. CDR3 nucleotides: TGTGCCAGCAGCTTACTGTCCCAGGGGGCTAGAAATTCACCCCTCCACTTT. As protein: CASSLLSQGARNSPLHF.